This paragraph covers one T cell receptor beta chain sequence. Its target is unknown. This record comes from a study of early T cells in non-severe SARS-CoV-2 infection. Study at large: Sequencing input comprised bulk RNA from unsorted whole blood; chain pairing was not available.

Germline V gene sequence: CDR1 SGHVS, CDR2 FNYEAQ. V lost 0 bases, J lost 5 bases, and 7 bases lay in between. CDR3 length: 14 residues. cDNA molecules, individually, were tagged with unique molecular identifiers. Each CDR3 protein gets one entry after TCRdb re-called the 5' RACE reads with MiXCR. The sample records around 61,000 distinct CDR3 sequences, roughly an eighth being singletons. Study-wide points: CD4 and private specificities were missed by VDJdb matching, which favored anti-spike CD8 responses.

The clonotype comes from an adult who was a healthcare worker with PCR-confirmed SARS-CoV-2 infection or an uninfected control (not recorded which). Sequencing used whole blood. The V gene is TRBV7-6, the J gene TRBJ2-2, with D perhaps TRBD2 (5 bases). The CDR3 region is CASSLAGATGELFF. The CDR3, as DNA: TGTGCCAGCAGCTTAGCGGGAGCTACCGGGGAGCTGTTTTTT. The full variable domain, in which reference TRBV7-6 and TRBJ2-2 provide the parts outside the CDR3, is GAGVSQSPRYKVTKRGQDVALRCDPISGHVSLYWYRQALGQGPEFLTYFNYEAQQDKSGLPNDRFSAERPEGSISTLTIQRTEQRDSAMYRCASSLAGATGELFFGEGSRLTVL.